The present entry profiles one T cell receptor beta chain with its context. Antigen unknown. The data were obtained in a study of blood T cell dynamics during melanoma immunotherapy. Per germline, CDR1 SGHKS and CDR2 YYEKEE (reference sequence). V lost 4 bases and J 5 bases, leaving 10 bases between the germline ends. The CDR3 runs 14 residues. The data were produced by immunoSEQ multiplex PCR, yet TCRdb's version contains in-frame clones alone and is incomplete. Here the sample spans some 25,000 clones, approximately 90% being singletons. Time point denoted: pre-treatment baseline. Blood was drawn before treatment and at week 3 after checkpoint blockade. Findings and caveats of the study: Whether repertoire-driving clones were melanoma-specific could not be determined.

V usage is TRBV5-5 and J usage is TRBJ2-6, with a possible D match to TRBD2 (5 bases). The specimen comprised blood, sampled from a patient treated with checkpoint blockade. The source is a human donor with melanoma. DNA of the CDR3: TGTGCCAGCAGCCCGGCGGGTAGGGCCAACGTCCTGACTTTC. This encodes CASSPAGRANVLTF.